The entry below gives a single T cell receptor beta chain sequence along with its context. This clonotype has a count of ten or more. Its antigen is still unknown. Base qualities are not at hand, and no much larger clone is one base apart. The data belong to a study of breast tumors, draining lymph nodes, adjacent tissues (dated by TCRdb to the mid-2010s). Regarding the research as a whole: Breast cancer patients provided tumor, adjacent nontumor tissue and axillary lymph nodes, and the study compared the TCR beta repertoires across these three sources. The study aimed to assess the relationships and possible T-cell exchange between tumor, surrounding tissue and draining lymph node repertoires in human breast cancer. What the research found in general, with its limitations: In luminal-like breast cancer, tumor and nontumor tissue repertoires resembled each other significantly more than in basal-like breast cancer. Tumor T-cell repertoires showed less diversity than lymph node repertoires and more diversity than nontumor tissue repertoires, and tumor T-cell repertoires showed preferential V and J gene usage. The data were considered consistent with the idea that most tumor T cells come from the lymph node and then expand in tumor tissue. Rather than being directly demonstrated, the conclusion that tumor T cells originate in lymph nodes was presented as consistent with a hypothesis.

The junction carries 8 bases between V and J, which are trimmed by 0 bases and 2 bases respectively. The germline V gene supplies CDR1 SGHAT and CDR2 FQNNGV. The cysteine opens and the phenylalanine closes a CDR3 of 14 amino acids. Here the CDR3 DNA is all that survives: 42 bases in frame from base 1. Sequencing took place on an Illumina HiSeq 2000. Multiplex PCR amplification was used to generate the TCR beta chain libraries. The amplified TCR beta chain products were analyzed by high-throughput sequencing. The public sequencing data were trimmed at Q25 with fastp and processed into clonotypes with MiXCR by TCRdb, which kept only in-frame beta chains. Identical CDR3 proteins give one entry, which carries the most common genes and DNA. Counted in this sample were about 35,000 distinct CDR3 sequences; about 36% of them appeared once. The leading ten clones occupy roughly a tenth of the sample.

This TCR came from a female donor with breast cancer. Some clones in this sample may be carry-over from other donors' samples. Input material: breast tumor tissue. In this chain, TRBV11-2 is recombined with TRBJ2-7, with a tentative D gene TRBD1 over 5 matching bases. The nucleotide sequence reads TGTGCCAGCAGCTTAGATCGACAGACCTACGAGCAGTACTTC. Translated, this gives CASSLDRQTYEQYF. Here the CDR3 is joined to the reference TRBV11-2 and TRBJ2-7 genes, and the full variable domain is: EAGVAQSPRYKIIEKRQSVAFWCNPISGHATLYWYQQILGQGPKLLIQFQNNGVVDDSQLPKDRFSAERLKGVDSTLKIQPAKLEDSAVYLCASSLDRQTYEQYFGPGTRLTVT.